Below, 5 T cell receptor beta chains from the same sample are listed, as sequenced in a study of control samples from healthy donors and cancer patients. The table came from immunoSEQ multiplex PCR; TCRdb's copy has only in-frame clones and leaves some out. The sample has 150,000 to 200,000 clones, roughly 92% seen once. The sample consisted of blood. All receptors derive from a young man in good health.

The chain carries TRBV11-3 and TRBJ2-7; D might be TRBD2 (7 bases). With 5 bases removed from V and 7 bases from J, the gap between germline ends came to 18 bases. CDR3 length: 14 amino acids. CDR1 and CDR2 (germline): SGHNT, YENEEA. The DNA of the CDR3 is TGTGCCAGCAGCCCAGGGGCGGGGGCGAAAGAGCAGTACTTC. Amino acid sequence: CASSPGAGAKEQYF.

This chain links TRBV6-4 with TRBJ1-2, with 7 bases aligning to TRBD1. The CDR3 extends over 17 amino acids. After removal of 4 bases from V and 8 bases from J, the junction contained 19 bases not matched to a gene. Germline V gene lookup returns CDR1 MRHNA and CDR2 SNTAGT. The CDR3 reads CASSGGTVKGVENGYTF. CDR3 DNA: TGTGCCAGCAGTGGAGGGACAGTTAAGGGAGTCGAGAACGGCTACACCTTC.

V and J are TRBV4-1 and TRBJ2-7; 7 bases are a match to TRBD1. This CDR3 region has 15 residues. Looked up from germline, CDR1 is MGHRA and CDR2 is YSYEKL. J was trimmed by 8 bases and V by 2 bases; bases with no gene match: 12. For the CDR3, the DNA is TGCGCCAGCAGCCAACTTTCAGGGACAGCCGATCAGCAGTACTTC. It is translated as CASSQLSGTADQQYF.

The J gene is TRBJ2-1, the V gene TRBV2, with 8 bases aligning to TRBD2. This CDR3 is built from 12 residues. Germline-derived CDR1 and CDR2 are SNHLY and FYNNEI. V lost 8 bases, J lost 8 bases, and 5 bases stayed unmatched. CDR3 loop: CASREGRDEQFF. In DNA form, the CDR3 reads TGTGCCAGCCGGGAGGGTCGGGATGAGCAGTTCTTC.

The V gene is TRBV12-3 or TRBV12-4, the J gene TRBJ2-7; D not resolved. Trimming shortened V by 2 bases and J by 4 bases, and 9 bases separated the two germline ends. This CDR3 spans 13 amino acids. The CDR3 spells CASSLRPNYEQYF. In DNA form, the CDR3 reads TGTGCCAGCAGTTTACGACCCAATTACGAGCAGTACTTC.